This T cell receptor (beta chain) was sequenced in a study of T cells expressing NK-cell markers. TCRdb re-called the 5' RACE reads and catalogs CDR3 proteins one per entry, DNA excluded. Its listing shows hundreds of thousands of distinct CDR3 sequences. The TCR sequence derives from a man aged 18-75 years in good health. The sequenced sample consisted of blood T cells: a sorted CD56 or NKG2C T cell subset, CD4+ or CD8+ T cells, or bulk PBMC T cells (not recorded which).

The CDR3 reads CASRDRAEGELFF. The chain recombines TRBV5-1 with TRBJ2-2; TCRdb lists TRBD1, though no DNA is available to test this call. The germline V gene encodes CDR1 SGHRS and CDR2 YFSETQ. The CDR3 has 13 amino acids.